The rows below give T cell receptor beta chains drawn from one sample of a study of PD-1 blockade in classical Hodgkin lymphoma. Sequencing used immunoSEQ multiplex PCR; TCRdb keeps in-frame clones, though not all of them. The sample has about 25,000 clones, more than 80% seen once; the top ten hold around 0.53%. Specimen: CD4+ T cells from blood. These receptors were collected from a human donor with classical Hodgkin lymphoma. Each CDR3 is given with its conserved first and last residue. Fields, in order: V gene, J gene, CDR3 length, clone size, CDR3 protein. Clone size is not always given. Where it is, it says once, few, many or a class for expanded clones.

v_call: TRBV15
j_call: TRBJ1-3
cdr3_length: 16
clone_size: NA
cdr3_aa: CATSRERTGWLNTIYF

v_call: TRBV18
j_call: TRBJ2-5
cdr3_length: 11
clone_size: NA
cdr3_aa: CASSLNREQYF

v_call: TRBV4-2
j_call: TRBJ2-5
cdr3_length: 15
clone_size: NA
cdr3_aa: CASSQEVPGGETQYF

v_call: TRBV2
j_call: TRBJ1-2
cdr3_length: 12
clone_size: NA
cdr3_aa: CASRGLRDGYTF

v_call: TRBV6-5
j_call: TRBJ2-5
cdr3_length: 15
clone_size: NA
cdr3_aa: CASRRTGYPQETQYF

v_call: TRBV18
j_call: TRBJ1-1
cdr3_length: 18
clone_size: NA
cdr3_aa: CASSPSRGVPALNTEAFF

v_call: TRBV5-1
j_call: TRBJ1-1
cdr3_length: 17
clone_size: NA
cdr3_aa: CASSLELQGPTNTEAFF

v_call: TRBV15
j_call: TRBJ1-5
cdr3_length: 17
clone_size: NA
cdr3_aa: CATSSTGLGEGNQPQHF

v_call: TRBV19
j_call: TRBJ2-7
cdr3_length: 15
clone_size: NA
cdr3_aa: CASSIAQGPSYEQYF

v_call: TRBV9
j_call: TRBJ1-3
cdr3_length: 18
clone_size: NA
cdr3_aa: CASSERPTGSFSGNTIYF

v_call: TRBV2
j_call: TRBJ2-5
cdr3_length: 13
clone_size: NA
cdr3_aa: CASSVLPGGTQYF

v_call: TRBV4-3
j_call: TRBJ2-3
cdr3_length: 15
clone_size: once
cdr3_aa: CASSQVSGATDTQYF

v_call: TRBV7-6
j_call: TRBJ2-1
cdr3_length: 17
clone_size: NA
cdr3_aa: CASSLAGGPLLFHEQFF

v_call: TRBV28
j_call: TRBJ1-2
cdr3_length: 16
clone_size: NA
cdr3_aa: CASSSPGQGLPYGYTF

v_call: TRBV6-1
j_call: TRBJ1-2
cdr3_length: 14
clone_size: few
cdr3_aa: CASGSRQGGYGYTF

v_call: TRBV7-6
j_call: TRBJ1-3
cdr3_length: 14
clone_size: once
cdr3_aa: CASSWGGPGNTIYF

v_call: TRBV7-2
j_call: TRBJ2-7
cdr3_length: 15
clone_size: NA
cdr3_aa: CASSTGTGGAYEQYF

v_call: TRBV5-1
j_call: TRBJ2-2
cdr3_length: 18
clone_size: NA
cdr3_aa: CASRTPPETGVFTGELFF

v_call: TRBV4-3
j_call: TRBJ2-7
cdr3_length: 15
clone_size: NA
cdr3_aa: CASSQGQAGWGEQYF

v_call: TRBV7-8
j_call: TRBJ1-5
cdr3_length: 11
clone_size: NA
cdr3_aa: CASGRDQPQHF

v_call: TRBV5-1
j_call: TRBJ1-5
cdr3_length: 14
clone_size: NA
cdr3_aa: CASSWGQGDQPQHF

v_call: TRBV6-6
j_call: TRBJ2-3
cdr3_length: 15
clone_size: NA
cdr3_aa: CASSYGQGYTDTQYF

v_call: TRBV7-9
j_call: TRBJ1-1
cdr3_length: 15
clone_size: once
cdr3_aa: CASSRGGVAYTEAFF

v_call: TRBV11-3
j_call: TRBJ2-2
cdr3_length: 15
clone_size: NA
cdr3_aa: CASSLGGRTTGELFF

v_call: TRBV5-6
j_call: TRBJ1-1
cdr3_length: 11
clone_size: NA
cdr3_aa: CASSVGGEAFF

v_call: TRBV5-1
j_call: TRBJ2-5
cdr3_length: 20
clone_size: NA
cdr3_aa: CASSLDFGLAATWGVETQYF

v_call: TRBV4-3
j_call: TRBJ2-7
cdr3_length: 15
clone_size: NA
cdr3_aa: CASSQDGLQGHEQYF

v_call: TRBV19
j_call: TRBJ1-6
cdr3_length: 14
clone_size: NA
cdr3_aa: CASELQGTGSPLHF

v_call: TRBV4-3
j_call: TRBJ2-2
cdr3_length: 12
clone_size: once
cdr3_aa: CASLTGTGELFF

v_call: TRBV5-1
j_call: TRBJ2-7
cdr3_length: 15
clone_size: NA
cdr3_aa: CASSLVYGGPYEQYF

v_call: TRBV5-4
j_call: TRBJ2-6
cdr3_length: 14
clone_size: NA
cdr3_aa: CASSAASGANVLTF

v_call: TRBV6-1
j_call: TRBJ2-3
cdr3_length: 15
clone_size: NA
cdr3_aa: CASTSTPGFTDTQYF

v_call: TRBV5-1
j_call: TRBJ2-3
cdr3_length: 14
clone_size: NA
cdr3_aa: CASSTRTGGETQYF

v_call: TRBV5-1
j_call: TRBJ2-5
cdr3_length: 16
clone_size: NA
cdr3_aa: CASSLLAGAVQETQYF

v_call: TRBV28
j_call: TRBJ2-3
cdr3_length: 15
clone_size: NA
cdr3_aa: CASSLSAGGVDTQYF

v_call: TRBV6-1
j_call: TRBJ1-5
cdr3_length: 14
clone_size: NA
cdr3_aa: CASSGSLSNQPQHF

v_call: TRBV5-1
j_call: TRBJ2-2
cdr3_length: 15
clone_size: NA
cdr3_aa: CASTLAPANTGELFF

v_call: TRBV5-8
j_call: TRBJ1-3
cdr3_length: 17
clone_size: NA
cdr3_aa: CASSAPGTGASGNTIYF

v_call: TRBV6-6
j_call: TRBJ2-1
cdr3_length: 16
clone_size: NA
cdr3_aa: CASSYSRQGSYNEQFF

v_call: TRBV4-1
j_call: TRBJ2-1
cdr3_length: 17
clone_size: NA
cdr3_aa: CASSTTTGGATYNEQFF

v_call: TRBV28
j_call: TRBJ2-3
cdr3_length: 16
clone_size: NA
cdr3_aa: CASSSRGRGFTDTQYF

v_call: TRBV11-2
j_call: TRBJ2-3
cdr3_length: 16
clone_size: NA
cdr3_aa: CASSLDPLAGGVGQYF

v_call: TRBV9
j_call: TRBJ2-3
cdr3_length: 15
clone_size: NA
cdr3_aa: CASSVDGRATDTQYF

v_call: TRBV19
j_call: TRBJ2-7
cdr3_length: 13
clone_size: NA
cdr3_aa: CALPGTSSYEQYF

v_call: TRBV28
j_call: TRBJ1-4
cdr3_length: 13
clone_size: NA
cdr3_aa: CANRDRGSEKLFF

v_call: TRBV6-4
j_call: TRBJ1-1
cdr3_length: 13
clone_size: NA
cdr3_aa: CASSPDRATEAFF

v_call: TRBV30
j_call: TRBJ2-7
cdr3_length: 14
clone_size: NA
cdr3_aa: CAWGGGRNNYEQYF

v_call: TRBV10-3
j_call: TRBJ2-7
cdr3_length: 13
clone_size: NA
cdr3_aa: CATLRTDNYEQYF

v_call: TRBV11-3
j_call: TRBJ2-2
cdr3_length: 14
clone_size: once
cdr3_aa: CASSRLAGTGELFF

v_call: TRBV7-9
j_call: TRBJ1-6
cdr3_length: 15
clone_size: NA
cdr3_aa: CASSQQGAVNSPLHF

v_call: TRBV29-1
j_call: TRBJ2-1
cdr3_length: 18
clone_size: NA
cdr3_aa: CSVRGLAGGANAYNEQFF

v_call: TRBV7-3
j_call: TRBJ2-5
cdr3_length: 15
clone_size: NA
cdr3_aa: CASSLTGLAEETQYF